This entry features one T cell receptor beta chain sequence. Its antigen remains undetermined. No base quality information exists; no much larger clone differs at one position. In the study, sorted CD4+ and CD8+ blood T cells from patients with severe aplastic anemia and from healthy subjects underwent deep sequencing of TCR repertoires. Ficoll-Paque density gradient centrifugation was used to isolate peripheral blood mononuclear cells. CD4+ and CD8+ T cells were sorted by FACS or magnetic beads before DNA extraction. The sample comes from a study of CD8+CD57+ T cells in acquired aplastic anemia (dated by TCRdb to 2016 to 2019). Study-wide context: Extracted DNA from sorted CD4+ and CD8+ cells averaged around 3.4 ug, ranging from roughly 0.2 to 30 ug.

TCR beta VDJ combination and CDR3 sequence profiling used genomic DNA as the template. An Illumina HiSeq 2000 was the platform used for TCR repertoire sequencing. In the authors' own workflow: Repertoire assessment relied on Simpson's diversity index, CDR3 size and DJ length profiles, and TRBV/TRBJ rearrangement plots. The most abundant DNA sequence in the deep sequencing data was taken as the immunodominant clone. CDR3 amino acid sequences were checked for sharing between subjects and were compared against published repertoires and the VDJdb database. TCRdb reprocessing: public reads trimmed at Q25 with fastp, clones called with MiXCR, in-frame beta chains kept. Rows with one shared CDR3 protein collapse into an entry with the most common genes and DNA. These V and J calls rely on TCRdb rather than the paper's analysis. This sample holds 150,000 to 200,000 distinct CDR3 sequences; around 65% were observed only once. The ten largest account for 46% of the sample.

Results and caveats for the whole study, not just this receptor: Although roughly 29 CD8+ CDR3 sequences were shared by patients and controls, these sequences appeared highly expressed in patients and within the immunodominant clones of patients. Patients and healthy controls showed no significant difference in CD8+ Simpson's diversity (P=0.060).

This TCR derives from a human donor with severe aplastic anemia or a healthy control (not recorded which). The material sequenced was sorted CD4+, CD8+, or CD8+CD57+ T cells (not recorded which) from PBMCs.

In nucleotide form, the sequence is TGTGCCAGCAGCTTGGCCGGGGGGGACACCATATATTTT. Its protein reads: CASSLAGGDTIYF. The rearrangement combines TRBV7-8 with TRBJ1-3; TRBD1 is possibly the D segment (5 matching bases). A distance of 11 bases separates the germline ends of V and J, which lose 3 bases and 8 bases respectively. Including the terminal cysteine and phenylalanine, the CDR3 comprises 13 residues. Solely the CDR3 DNA is kept, with 39 bases framed from the first base. As encoded in the germline V gene, CDR1 is SGHVS while CDR2 is FQNEAQ.